Shown below are 18 T cell receptor beta chains from a single sample sequenced in a study of cytomegalovirus exposure and HLA in healthy donors. TCRdb's table, derived via immunoSEQ multiplex PCR, lists solely in-frame clones and lacks some. Among some 110,000 clones listed, about 82% were seen once. The material sequenced was PBMCs. These receptors all come from a man aged 18 to 30 in good health and CMV-seronegative.

The rearrangement joins TRBV5-1 to TRBJ1-5; TRBD1 matches at 9 bases. The CDR3 consists of 15 residues. V shed 5 bases, J shed 5 bases, and the junction held 8 bases outside the gene matches. CDR1 and CDR2 (germline): SGHRS, YFSETQ. The CDR3 spells CASRPGTGRDQPQHF. The CDR3 DNA sequence: TGCGCCAGCAGGCCCGGGACAGGGAGGGATCAGCCCCAGCATTTT.

The chain links TRBV9 to TRBJ2-3; maybe TRBD2 (7 bases). The CDR3 loop spans 18 amino acids. Germline V gene sequence: CDR1 SGDLS, CDR2 YYNGEE. The V gene lost 4 bases and the J gene lost 1 base, with 22 bases spanning the gap. Written as DNA, the CDR3 is TGTGCCAGCAGCCCGAGGGGGGGGGTTCGGGGGCGCACAGATACGCAGTATTTT. It yields the protein CASSPRGGVRGRTDTQYF.

On this clone: This same CDR3 is encoded by further DNA sequences in the sample. This chain connects TRBV6-1 to TRBJ2-7; D may be TRBD2 (5 bases). V was shortened by 0 bases and J by 0 bases, with 6 bases between the two germline ends. CDR1 and CDR2 (germline): MNHNS, SASEGT. The CDR3 loop spans 14 amino acids. CDR3 residues: CASSEADSSYEQYF. CDR3 coding DNA: TGTGCCAGCAGTGAAGCGGACTCCTCCTACGAGCAGTACTTC.

This clone is a singleton in its sample. J is TRBJ2-1 and V is TRBV28; TRBD1 aligns across 9 bases. The ends lost 6 bases at V and 2 bases at J; junction bases unmatched: 5. From germline, CDR1 is MDHEN and CDR2 SYDVKM. The CDR3 loop spans 15 amino acids. Here the CDR3 DNA reads TGTGCCAGCAGCTTGGGACAGGGTCCCTACAATGAGCAGTTCTTC. It encodes CASSLGQGPYNEQFF.

This clone occurred once. The rearrangement uses TRBV30 and TRBJ1-2; the D gene is possibly TRBD1 (6 bases). Germline loops: CDR1 GTSNPN, CDR2 SVGIG (reference sequence). Trimming left V 8 bases short and J 4 bases short, with 11 bases between. This CDR3 has 11 amino acids. Here the CDR3 reads CARGAGYGYTF. CDR3 DNA sequence: TGTGCCCGGGGGGCTGGCTATGGCTACACCTTC.

The chain carries TRBV19 and TRBJ1-5; the D gene is possibly TRBD1 (6 bases). The V gene lost 6 bases and the J gene lost 5 bases, with 11 bases spanning the gap. Per the germline V gene, CDR1 is LNHDA and CDR2 is SQIVND (reference sequence). The CDR3 has 13 residues. Here the CDR3 reads CASRREGDQPQHF. As DNA, the CDR3 is TGTGCCAGTAGACGGGAGGGGGATCAGCCCCAGCATTTT.

This clone has a single count. The chain carries TRBV5-4 and TRBJ2-3, with a possible D match to TRBD1 (6 bases). V lost 4 bases and J lost 1, with 13 bases in between. Looked up from germline, CDR1 is SGHNT and CDR2 is YYREEE (reference sequence). CDR3 length: 15 amino acids. DNA for the CDR3: TGTGCCAGCAGCATCAGACAGGTGGGCACAGATACGCAGTATTTT. This gives the protein CASSIRQVGTDTQYF.

The chain combines TRBV6-6 with TRBJ2-7; tentative D call: TRBD2 (5 bases). This CDR3 is built from 13 residues. The germline V gene encodes CDR1 MNHNY and CDR2 SVGAGI (reference sequence). Trimming took 6 bases from V and 5 from J, leaving 14 bases between them. The CDR3 spells CASRTPGRDEQYF. CDR3 coding DNA: TGTGCCAGCAGGACCCCGGGAAGAGACGAGCAGTACTTC.

The CDR3 here is CASSTGLFNEKLFF. CDR3 nucleotides: TGTGCCAGCAGCACAGGGTTATTCAATGAAAAACTGTTTTTT. The chain has TRBV2 and TRBJ1-4; tentatively, D is TRBD1 (6 bases). The CDR3 is 14 residues long. Germline-derived CDR1 and CDR2 are SNHLY and FYNNEI. V lost 6 bases and J 5 bases, leaving 13 bases between the germline ends.

V and J are TRBV2 and TRBJ1-5, with TRBD1 as a possible D gene (5 bases). Trimming took 4 bases from V and 7 from J, leaving 11 bases between them. This CDR3 region has 13 residues. In germline, CDR1 is SNHLY, CDR2 FYNNEI. CDR3 amino acids: CASSVGRGQPQHF. The CDR3 DNA is TGTGCCAGCAGTGTGGGGCGGGGACAGCCCCAGCATTTT. Full variable domain (missing parts from reference TRBV2 and TRBJ1-5): EPEVTQTPSHQVTQMGQEVILRCVPISNHLYFYWYRQILGQKVEFLVSFYNNEISEKSEIFDDQFSVERPDGSNFTLKIRSTKLEDSAMYFCASSVGRGQPQHFGDGTRLSIL.

The chain has TRBV5-1 and TRBJ1-4, with D unresolved. CDR1 SGHRS and CDR2 YFSETQ come from the germline V gene. This CDR3 is 13 amino acids long. Trimming took 4 bases from V and 6 from J, leaving 10 bases between them. The CDR3 loop reads CASSQEADEKLFF. CDR3 nucleotides: TGCGCCAGCAGCCAAGAAGCGGATGAAAAACTGTTTTTT.

The V call is TRBV14, the J call TRBJ2-3; TRBD1 might be the D (5 bases). V was clipped by 0 bases and J by 6 bases, with 7 bases between them. The CDR3 runs 13 residues. CDR1 is SGHDN and CDR2 is FVKESK in the germline V gene. The CDR3 reads CASSQDRVDTQYF. The DNA for the CDR3 is TGTGCCAGCAGCCAAGACAGGGTGGATACGCAGTATTTT.

The chain couples TRBV12-5 to TRBJ1-4, with a weak D call TRBD1 (6 bases). The germline gives CDR1 LGHNT, CDR2 FRNRAP. Trimming took 1 base from V and 5 from J, leaving 11 bases between them. The CDR3 is 15 residues long. Here the CDR3 DNA reads TGTGCTAGTGGTTTGGGAGACAGGAACAATGAAAAACTGTTTTTT. This encodes CASGLGDRNNEKLFF.

The chain carries TRBV19 and TRBJ2-1; 8 bases are a match to TRBD1. V trimming: 5 bases; J trimming: 10 bases; junction bases outside the gene matches: 7. The CDR3 spans 13 residues. Germline CDR1 reads LNHDA; CDR2 reads SQIVND (reference sequence). The CDR3 region is CASSGQGSLEQFF. The DNA for the CDR3 is TGTGCCAGTAGTGGACAGGGATCATTGGAGCAGTTCTTC. The complete variable domain, with remaining parts taken from reference TRBV19 and TRBJ2-1, reads DGGITQSPKYLFRKEGQNVTLSCEQNLNHDAMYWYRQDPGQGLRLIYYSQIVNDFQKGDIAEGYSVSREKKESFPLTVTSAQKNPTAFYLCASSGQGSLEQFFGPGTRLTVL.

The rearrangement joins TRBV5-1 to TRBJ2-1; 13 positions agree with TRBD2. The CDR3 consists of 15 residues. V lost 4 bases, J lost 3 bases, and 1 base stayed unmatched. Per germline, CDR1 SGHRS and CDR2 YFSETQ. The CDR3 coding sequence is TGCGCCAGCAGCAGACTAGCGGGGGGCTACAATGAGCAGTTCTTC. Translating it yields CASSRLAGGYNEQFF.

The DNA for the CDR3 is TGTGCCAGCTCACCGGGGGCCCCCGCAGATACGCAGTATTTT. This codes for CASSPGAPADTQYF. This chain links TRBV18 with TRBJ2-3; tentative D call: TRBD1 (6 bases). In germline, CDR1 is KGHSH, CDR2 LQKENI. The V end lost 3 bases, the J end lost 4 bases, and 11 bases lay between the germline ends. The CDR3 is 14 residues long.

In the case of this clone: Mismatch with germline at one junction end may stem from a read error. The chain combines TRBV19 with TRBJ1-2, with TRBD1 matching over 11 bases. The CDR3 has 15 residues. CDR1 is LNHDA and CDR2 is SQIVND in the germline V gene (reference sequence). The CDR3 loop is CASRHPRDRGFGYTF. CDR3 nucleotides: TGTGCCAGTAGACACCCCCGGGACAGGGGGTTTGGGTACACTTTC.

The chain has TRBV29-1 and TRBJ2-7; 8 positions agree with TRBD1. Germline V gives CDR1 SQVTM, CDR2 ANQGSEA. CDR3 length: 13 amino acids. Losses at the gene ends were 8 bases for V and 3 bases for J; bases not matched to a gene: 9. The CDR3, as DNA: TGCAGCACCCGACAGGGGACGGGCTACGAGCAGTACTTC. As protein: CSTRQGTGYEQYF.